This T cell receptor beta chain emerged from a study of T cell changes during pregnancy in multiple sclerosis. This clone was seen once. The trim removed 5 bases at V and 4 bases at J, leaving 3 bases unmatched. The germline gives CDR1 SGHTA, CDR2 FQGTGA. CDR3 length equals 13 residues. Assay: immunoSEQ multiplex PCR; the TCRdb copy retains only in-frame clones and omits some. The sample consists of approximately 47,000 clones, roughly 89% of them appearing once. The V gene is TRBV7-3, the J gene TRBJ1-2; 8 nucleotides match TRBD1. The TCR comes from a female donor with multiple sclerosis, enrolled in a pregnancy study. The sample in question was peripheral blood, obtained in the first trimester of pregnancy. CDR3 nucleotide sequence: TGTGCCAGCAGCCCCGACAGGGGCTATGGCTACACCTTC. This encodes CASSPDRGYGYTF.